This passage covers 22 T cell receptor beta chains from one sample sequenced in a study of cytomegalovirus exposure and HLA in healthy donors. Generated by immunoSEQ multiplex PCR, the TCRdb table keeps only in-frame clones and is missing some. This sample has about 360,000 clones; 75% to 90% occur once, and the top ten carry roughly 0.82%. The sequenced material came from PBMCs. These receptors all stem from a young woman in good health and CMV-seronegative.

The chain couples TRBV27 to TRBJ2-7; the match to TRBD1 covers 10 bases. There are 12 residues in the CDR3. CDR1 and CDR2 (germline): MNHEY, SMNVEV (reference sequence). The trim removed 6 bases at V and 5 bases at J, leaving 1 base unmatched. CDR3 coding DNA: TGTGCCAGCAGGGGACAGGGGAACGAGCAGTACTTC. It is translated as CASRGQGNEQYF.

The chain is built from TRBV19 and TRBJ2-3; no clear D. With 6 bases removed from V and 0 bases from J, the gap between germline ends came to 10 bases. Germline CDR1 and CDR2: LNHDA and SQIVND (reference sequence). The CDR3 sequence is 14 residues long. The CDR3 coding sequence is TGTGCCAGTAGGGGTGGAGCTAGCACAGATACGCAGTATTTT. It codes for CASRGGASTDTQYF.

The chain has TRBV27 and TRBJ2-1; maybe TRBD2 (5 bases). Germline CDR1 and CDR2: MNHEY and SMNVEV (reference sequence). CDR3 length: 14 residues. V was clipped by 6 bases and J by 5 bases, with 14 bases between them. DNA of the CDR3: TGTGCCAGCAGCCCCCGGGGTATCCACAATGAGCAGTTCTTC. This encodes CASSPRGIHNEQFF.

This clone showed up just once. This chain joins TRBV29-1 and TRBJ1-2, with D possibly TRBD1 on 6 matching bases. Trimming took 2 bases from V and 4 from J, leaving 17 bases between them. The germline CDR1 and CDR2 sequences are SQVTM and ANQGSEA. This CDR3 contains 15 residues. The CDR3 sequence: CSVEKAAGVGYGYTF. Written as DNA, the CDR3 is TGCAGCGTTGAAAAAGCTGCAGGGGTGGGCTATGGCTACACCTTC.

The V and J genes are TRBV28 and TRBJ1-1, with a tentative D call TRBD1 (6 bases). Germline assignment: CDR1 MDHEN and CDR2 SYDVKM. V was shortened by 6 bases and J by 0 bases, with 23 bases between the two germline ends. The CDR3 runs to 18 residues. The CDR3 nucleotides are TGTGCCAGCAGACCTCAACACCGGGACATCTGGATGAACACTGAAGCTTTCTTT. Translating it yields CASRPQHRDIWMNTEAFF.

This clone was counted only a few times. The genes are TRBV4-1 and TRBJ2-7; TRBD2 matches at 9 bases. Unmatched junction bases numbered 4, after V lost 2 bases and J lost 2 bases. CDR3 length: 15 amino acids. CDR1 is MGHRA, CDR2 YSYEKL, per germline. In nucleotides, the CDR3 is TGCGCCAGCAGCCAACCGGCTAGCGGGGCCTACGAGCAGTACTTC. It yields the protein CASSQPASGAYEQYF.

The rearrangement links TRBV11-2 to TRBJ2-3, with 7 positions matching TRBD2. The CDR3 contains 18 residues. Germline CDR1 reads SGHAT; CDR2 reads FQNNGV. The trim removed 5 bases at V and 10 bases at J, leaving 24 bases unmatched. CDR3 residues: CASSQRERGSRETLSQYF. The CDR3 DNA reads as TGTGCCAGCAGCCAACGAGAACGCGGGAGTAGGGAAACATTATCGCAGTATTTT.

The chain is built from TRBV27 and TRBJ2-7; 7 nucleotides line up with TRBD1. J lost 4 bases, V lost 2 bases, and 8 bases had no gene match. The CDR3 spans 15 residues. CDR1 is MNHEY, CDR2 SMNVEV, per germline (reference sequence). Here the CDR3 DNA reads TGTGCCAGCAGTTTAGCAAAAGGGGGCCCTTACGAGCAGTACTTC. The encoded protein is CASSLAKGGPYEQYF.

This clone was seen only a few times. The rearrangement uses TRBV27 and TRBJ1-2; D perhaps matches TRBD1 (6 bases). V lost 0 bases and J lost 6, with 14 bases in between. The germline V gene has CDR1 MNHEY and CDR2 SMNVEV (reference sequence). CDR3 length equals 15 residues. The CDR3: CASSLSITGGDGYTF. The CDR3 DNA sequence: TGTGCCAGCAGTTTATCGATCACTGGGGGCGATGGCTACACCTTC.

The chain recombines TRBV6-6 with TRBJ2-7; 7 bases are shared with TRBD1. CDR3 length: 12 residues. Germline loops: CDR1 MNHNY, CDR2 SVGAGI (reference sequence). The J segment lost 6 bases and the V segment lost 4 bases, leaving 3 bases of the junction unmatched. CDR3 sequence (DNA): TGTGCCAGCAGTTCCACAGGGGCCGAGCAGTACTTC. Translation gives CASSSTGAEQYF.

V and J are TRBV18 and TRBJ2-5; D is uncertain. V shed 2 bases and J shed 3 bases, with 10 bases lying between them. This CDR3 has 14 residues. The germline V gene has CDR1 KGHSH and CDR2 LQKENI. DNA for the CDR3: TGTGCCAGCTCACCAGTAGTGAAAGAAGAGACCCAGTACTTC. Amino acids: CASSPVVKEETQYF.

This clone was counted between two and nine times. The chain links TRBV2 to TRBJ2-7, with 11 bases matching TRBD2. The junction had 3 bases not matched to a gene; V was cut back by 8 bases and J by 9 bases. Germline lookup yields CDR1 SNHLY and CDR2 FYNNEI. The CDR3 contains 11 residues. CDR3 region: CASGGTSGQYF. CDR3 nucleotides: TGTGCCAGCGGGGGGACTAGCGGGCAGTACTTC.

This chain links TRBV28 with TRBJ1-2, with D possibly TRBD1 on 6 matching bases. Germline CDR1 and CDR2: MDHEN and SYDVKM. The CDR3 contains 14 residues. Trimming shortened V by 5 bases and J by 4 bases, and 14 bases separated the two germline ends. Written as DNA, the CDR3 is TGTGCCAGCAGTCCCGGACAGCTGATCTATGGCTACACCTTC. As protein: CASSPGQLIYGYTF.

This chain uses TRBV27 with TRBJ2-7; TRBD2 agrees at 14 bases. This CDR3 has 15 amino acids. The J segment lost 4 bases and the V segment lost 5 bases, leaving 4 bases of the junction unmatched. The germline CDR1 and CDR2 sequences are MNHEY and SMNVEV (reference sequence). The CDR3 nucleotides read TGTGCCAGCAGTGGGACTAGCGGGAGTGGGTACGAGCAGTACTTC. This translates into CASSGTSGSGYEQYF.

CDR3 in amino acids: CASSSAGADSYEQYF. The DNA for the CDR3 is TGTGCCAGCAGTTCCGCTGGGGCGGACTCCTACGAGCAGTACTTC. V and J are TRBV28 and TRBJ2-7; D might be TRBD1 (5 bases). This CDR3 spans 15 amino acids. The V gene's germline CDR1 is MDHEN and CDR2 SYDVKM. V lost 4 bases to trimming and J lost 0 bases, with 13 bases between them.

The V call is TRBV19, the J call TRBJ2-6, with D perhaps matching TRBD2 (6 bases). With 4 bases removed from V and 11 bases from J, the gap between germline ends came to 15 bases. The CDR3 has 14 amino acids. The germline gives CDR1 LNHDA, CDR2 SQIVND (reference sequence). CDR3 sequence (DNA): TGTGCCAGTAGTAACTGGAGGGACCGGGACGTCCTGACTTTC. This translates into CASSNWRDRDVLTF. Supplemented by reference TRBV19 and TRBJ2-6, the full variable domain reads DGGITQSPKYLFRKEGQNVTLSCEQNLNHDAMYWYRQDPGQGLRLIYYSQIVNDFQKGDIAEGYSVSREKKESFPLTVTSAQKNPTAFYLCASSNWRDRDVLTFGAGSRLTVL.

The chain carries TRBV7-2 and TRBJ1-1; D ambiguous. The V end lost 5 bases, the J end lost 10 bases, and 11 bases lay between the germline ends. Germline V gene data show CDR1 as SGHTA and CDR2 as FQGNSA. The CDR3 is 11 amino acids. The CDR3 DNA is TGTGCCAGCAGCCCCGCTGAGGCAGCTTTCTTT. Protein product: CASSPAEAAFF.

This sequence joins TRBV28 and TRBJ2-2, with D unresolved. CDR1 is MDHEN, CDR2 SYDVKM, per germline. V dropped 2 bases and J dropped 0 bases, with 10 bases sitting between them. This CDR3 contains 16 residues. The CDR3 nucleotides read TGTGCCAGCAGTTTAGGGCCGGCAACGAACACCGGGGAGCTGTTTTTT. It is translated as CASSLGPATNTGELFF.

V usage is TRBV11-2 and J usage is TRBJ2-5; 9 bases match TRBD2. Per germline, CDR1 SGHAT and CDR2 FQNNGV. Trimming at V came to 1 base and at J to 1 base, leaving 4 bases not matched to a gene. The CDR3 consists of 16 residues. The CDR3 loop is CASSLGISGGQETQYF. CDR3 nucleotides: TGTGCCAGCAGCTTAGGTATTAGCGGGGGCCAAGAGACCCAGTACTTC.

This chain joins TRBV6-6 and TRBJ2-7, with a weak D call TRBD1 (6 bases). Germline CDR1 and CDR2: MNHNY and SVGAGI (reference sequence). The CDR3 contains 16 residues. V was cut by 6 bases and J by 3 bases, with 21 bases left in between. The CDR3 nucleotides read TGTGCCAGCAGCCCCCCAGGTAACCAGGGGAACTACGAGCAGTACTTC. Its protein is CASSPPGNQGNYEQYF.

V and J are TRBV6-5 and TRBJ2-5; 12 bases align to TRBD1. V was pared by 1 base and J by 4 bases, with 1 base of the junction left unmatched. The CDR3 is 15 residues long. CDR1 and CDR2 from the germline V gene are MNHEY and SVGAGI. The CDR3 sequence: CASSYWGQGAETQYF. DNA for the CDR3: TGTGCCAGCAGTTACTGGGGACAGGGGGCAGAGACCCAGTACTTC.

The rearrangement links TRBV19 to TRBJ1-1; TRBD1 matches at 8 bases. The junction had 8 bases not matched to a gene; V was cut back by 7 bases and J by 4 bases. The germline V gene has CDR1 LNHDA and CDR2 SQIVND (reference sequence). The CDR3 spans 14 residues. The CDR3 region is CASTPQGVTTEAFF. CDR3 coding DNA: TGTGCCAGTACCCCACAGGGGGTAACCACTGAAGCTTTCTTT.